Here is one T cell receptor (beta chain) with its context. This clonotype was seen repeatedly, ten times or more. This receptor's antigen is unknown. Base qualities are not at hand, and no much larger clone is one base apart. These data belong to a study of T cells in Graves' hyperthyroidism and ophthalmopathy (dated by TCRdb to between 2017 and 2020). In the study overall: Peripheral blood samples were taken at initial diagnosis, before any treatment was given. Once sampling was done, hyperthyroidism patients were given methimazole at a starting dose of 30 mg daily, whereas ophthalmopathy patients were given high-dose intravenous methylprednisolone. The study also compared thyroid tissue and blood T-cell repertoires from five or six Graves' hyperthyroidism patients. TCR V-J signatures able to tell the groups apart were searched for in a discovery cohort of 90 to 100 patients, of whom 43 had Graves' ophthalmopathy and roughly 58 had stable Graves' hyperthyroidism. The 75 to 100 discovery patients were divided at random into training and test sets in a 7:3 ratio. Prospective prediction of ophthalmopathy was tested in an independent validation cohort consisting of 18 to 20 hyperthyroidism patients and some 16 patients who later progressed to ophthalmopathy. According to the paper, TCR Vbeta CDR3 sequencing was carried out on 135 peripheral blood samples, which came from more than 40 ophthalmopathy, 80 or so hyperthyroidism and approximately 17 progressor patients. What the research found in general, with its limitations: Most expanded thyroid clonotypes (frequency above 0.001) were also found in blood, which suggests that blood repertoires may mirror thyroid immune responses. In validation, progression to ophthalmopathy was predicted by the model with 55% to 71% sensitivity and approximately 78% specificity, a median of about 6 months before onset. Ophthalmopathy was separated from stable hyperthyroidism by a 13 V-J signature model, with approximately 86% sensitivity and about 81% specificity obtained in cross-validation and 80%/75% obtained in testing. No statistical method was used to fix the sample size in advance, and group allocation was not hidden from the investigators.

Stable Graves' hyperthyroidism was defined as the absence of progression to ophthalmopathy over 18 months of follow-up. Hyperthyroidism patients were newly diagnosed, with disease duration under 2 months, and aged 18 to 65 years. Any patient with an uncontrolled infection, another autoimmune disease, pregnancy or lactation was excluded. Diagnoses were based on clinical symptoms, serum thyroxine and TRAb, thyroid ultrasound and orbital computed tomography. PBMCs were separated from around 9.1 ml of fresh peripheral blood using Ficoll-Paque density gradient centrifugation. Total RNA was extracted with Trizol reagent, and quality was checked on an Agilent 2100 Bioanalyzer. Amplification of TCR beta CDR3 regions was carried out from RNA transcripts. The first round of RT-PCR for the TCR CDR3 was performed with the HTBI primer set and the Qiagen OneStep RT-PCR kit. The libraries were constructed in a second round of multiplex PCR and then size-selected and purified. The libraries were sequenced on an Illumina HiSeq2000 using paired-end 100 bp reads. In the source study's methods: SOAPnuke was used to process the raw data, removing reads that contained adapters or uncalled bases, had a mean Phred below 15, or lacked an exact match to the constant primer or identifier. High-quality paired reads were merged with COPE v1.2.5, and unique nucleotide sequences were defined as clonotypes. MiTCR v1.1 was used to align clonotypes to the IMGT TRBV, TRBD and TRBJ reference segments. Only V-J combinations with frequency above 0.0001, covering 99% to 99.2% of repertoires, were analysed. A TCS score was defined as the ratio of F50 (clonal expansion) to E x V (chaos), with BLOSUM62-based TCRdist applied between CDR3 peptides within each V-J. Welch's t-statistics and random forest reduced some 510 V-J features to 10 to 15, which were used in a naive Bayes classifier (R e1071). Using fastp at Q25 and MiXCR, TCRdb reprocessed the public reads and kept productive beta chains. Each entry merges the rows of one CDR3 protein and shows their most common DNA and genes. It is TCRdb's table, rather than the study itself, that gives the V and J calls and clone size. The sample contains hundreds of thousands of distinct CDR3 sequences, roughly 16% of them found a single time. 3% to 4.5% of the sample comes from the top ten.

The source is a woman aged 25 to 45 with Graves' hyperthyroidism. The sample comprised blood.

CDR3 region: CASSLIETHEQFF. The DNA sequence reads TGTGCCAGCAGTTTAATAGAAACCCATGAGCAGTTCTTC. The chain is made from TRBV28 and TRBJ2-1; the D gene cannot be named for sure. The CDR3, from cysteine to phenylalanine, totals 13 residues. Of the read, only the CDR3 DNA is kept; its 39 bases are in frame from base 1. Trimming takes 2 bases from V and 8 bases from J, and the germline ends sit 10 bases apart. CDR1 and CDR2, per the germline V gene, are MDHEN and SYDVKM.